This T cell receptor beta chain originates from a study of blood T cell repertoires in COVID-19. Study details: Samples of COVID-19 (acute and convalescent) were obtained from the United States, Italy and Spain. PBMCs, B-cell-depleted T cells, or T cells provided the cDNA or gDNA that made up the material.

Authors' data handling: Amplification of reference gene primers provided the estimated nucleated cell counts. Assay used: immunoSEQ multiplex PCR; TCRdb lists only in-frame clones, some missing. The V and J calls and clone size are taken from that table; D and trimming were inferred from the DNA. The sample has some 80,000 clones, approximately 81% seen once. What was sequenced was peripheral blood. The sequence was obtained from a man older than 75 with acute or convalescent COVID-19.

The CDR3 sequence is CASRETSSTYNEQFF. CDR3 DNA sequence: TGTGCCAGTCGAGAGACTAGCTCAACCTACAATGAGCAGTTCTTC. The genes are TRBV19 and TRBJ2-1, with 7 bases fitting TRBD2. Germline V gene sequence: CDR1 LNHDA, CDR2 SQIVND (reference sequence). CDR3 size: 15 residues. Germline trimming cut 8 bases from V and 2 bases from J; bases unmatched to any gene: 9. The complete variable domain, with remaining parts taken from reference TRBV19 and TRBJ2-1, reads DGGITQSPKYLFRKEGQNVTLSCEQNLNHDAMYWYRQDPGQGLRLIYYSQIVNDFQKGDIAEGYSVSREKKESFPLTVTSAQKNPTAFYLCASRETSSTYNEQFFGPGTRLTVL.